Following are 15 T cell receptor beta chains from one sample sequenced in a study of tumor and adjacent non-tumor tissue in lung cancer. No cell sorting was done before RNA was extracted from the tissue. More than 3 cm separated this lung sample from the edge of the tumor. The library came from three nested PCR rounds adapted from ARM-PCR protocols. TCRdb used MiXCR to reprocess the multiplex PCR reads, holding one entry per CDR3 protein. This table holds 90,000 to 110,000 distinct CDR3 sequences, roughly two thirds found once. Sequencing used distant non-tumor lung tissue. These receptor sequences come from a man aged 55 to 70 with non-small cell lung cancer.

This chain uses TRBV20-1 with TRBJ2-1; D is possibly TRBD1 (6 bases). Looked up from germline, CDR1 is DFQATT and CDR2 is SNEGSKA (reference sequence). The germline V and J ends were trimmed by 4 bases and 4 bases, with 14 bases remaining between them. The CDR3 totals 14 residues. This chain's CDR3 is CSAIWDIRYNEQFF. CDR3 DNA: TGCAGTGCTATCTGGGACATAAGATACAATGAGCAGTTCTTC.

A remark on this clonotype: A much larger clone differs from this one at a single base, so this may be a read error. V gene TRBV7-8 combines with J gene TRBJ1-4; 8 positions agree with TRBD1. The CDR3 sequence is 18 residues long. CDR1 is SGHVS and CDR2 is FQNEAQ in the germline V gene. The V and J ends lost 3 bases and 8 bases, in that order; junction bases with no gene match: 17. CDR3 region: CASSFDRQGLGRQEKLFF. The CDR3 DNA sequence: TGTGCCAGCAGCTTCGACCGACAGGGGTTGGGTCGTCAGGAAAAACTGTTTTTT.

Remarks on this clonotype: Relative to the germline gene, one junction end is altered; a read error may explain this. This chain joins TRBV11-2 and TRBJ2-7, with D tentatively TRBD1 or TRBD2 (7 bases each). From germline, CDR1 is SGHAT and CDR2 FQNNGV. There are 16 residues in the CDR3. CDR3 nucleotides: TGTGCTAGCAGCTCCCTGGGGACAGCGGGATGGGACGAGCAGTACTTC. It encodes CASSSLGTAGWDEQYF.

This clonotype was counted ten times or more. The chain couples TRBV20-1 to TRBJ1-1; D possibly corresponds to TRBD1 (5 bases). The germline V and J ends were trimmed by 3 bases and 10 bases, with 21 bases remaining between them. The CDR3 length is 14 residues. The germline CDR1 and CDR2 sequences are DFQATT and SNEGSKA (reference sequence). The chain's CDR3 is CSASHAEGYIGAFF. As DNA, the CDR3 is TGCAGTGCTAGTCACGCCGAGGGGTATATTGGAGCTTTCTTT.

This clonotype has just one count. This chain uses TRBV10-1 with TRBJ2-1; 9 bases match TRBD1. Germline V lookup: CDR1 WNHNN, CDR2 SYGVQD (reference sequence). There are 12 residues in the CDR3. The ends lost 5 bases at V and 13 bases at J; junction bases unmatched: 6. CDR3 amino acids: CASSTGGAGQFF. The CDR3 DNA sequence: TGCGCCAGCAGTACAGGGGGCGCTGGACAGTTCTTC.

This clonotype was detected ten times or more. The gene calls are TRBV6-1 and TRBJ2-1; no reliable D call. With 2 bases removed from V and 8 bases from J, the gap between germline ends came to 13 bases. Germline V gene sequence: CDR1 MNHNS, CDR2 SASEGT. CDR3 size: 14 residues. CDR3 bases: TGTGCCAGCAGTGAAAGCATAAACCGGGATGAGCAGTTCTTC. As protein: CASSESINRDEQFF.

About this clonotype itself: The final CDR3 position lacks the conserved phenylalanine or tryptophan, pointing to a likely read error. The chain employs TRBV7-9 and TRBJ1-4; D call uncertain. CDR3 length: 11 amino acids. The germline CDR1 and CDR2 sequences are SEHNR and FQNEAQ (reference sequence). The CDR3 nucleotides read TGTGCCAACAGCTTAGGGGAAAAACTGTTTTAT. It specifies CANSLGEKLFY.

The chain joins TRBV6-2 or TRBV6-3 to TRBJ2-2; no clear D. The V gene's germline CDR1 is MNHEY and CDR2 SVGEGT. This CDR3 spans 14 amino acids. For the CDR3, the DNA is TGTGCTGGCAGTATCACATGGAACACCGGGGAGCTGTTTTTT. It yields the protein CAGSITWNTGELFF.

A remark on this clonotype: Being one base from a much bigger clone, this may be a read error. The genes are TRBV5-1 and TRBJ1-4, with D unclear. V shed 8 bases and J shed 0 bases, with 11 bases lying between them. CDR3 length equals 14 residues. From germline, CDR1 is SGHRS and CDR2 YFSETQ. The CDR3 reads CARRTRATNEKLFF. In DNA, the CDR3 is TGCGCCAGGAGAACTCGGGCAACTAATGAAAAACTGTTTTTT.

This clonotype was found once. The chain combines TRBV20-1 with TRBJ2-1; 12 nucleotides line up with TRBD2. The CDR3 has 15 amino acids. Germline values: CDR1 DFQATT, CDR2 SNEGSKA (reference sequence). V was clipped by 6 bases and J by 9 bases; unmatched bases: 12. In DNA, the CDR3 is TGCAGTGCCAGGACTAGCGGGACCCATAGGGGTGAGCAGTTCTTC. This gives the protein CSARTSGTHRGEQFF.

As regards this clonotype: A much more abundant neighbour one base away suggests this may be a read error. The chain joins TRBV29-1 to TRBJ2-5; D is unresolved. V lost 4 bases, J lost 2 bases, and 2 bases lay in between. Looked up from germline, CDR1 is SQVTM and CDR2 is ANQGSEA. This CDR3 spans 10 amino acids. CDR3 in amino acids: CSVGQETQYF. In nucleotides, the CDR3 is TGCAGCGTTGGTCAAGAGACCCAGTACTTC.

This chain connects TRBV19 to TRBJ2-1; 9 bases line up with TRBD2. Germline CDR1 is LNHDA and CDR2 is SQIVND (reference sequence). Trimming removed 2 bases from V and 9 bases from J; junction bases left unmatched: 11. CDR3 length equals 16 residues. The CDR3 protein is CASSISGGRVGAEQFF. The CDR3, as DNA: TGTGCCAGTAGTATATCGGGCGGGAGGGTTGGAGCTGAGCAGTTCTTC. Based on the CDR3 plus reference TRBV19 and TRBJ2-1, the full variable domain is DGGITQSPKYLFRKEGQNVTLSCEQNLNHDAMYWYRQDPGQGLRLIYYSQIVNDFQKGDIAEGYSVSREKKESFPLTVTSAQKNPTAFYLCASSISGGRVGAEQFFGPGTRLTVL.

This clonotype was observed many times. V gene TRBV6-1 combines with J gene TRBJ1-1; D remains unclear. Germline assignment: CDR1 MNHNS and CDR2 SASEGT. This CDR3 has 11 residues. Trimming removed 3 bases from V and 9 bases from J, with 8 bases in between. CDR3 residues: CASSDMGKAFF. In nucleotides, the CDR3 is TGTGCCAGCAGTGACATGGGGAAAGCTTTCTTT.

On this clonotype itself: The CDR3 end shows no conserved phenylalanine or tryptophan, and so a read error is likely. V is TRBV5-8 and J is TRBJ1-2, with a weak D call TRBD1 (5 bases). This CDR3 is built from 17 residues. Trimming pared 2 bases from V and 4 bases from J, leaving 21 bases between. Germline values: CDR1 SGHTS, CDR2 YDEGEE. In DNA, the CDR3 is TGTGCCAGCAGCTTAGGTGACAGACCCGGAAACGGCTATGGCTACACCTTA. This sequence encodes CASSLGDRPGNGYGYTL.

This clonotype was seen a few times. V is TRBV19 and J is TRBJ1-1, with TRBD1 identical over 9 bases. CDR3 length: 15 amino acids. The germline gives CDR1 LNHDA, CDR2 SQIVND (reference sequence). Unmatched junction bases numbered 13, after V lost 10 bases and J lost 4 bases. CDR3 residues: CATTPRQGGITEAFF. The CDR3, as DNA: TGTGCCACCACCCCCCGACAGGGGGGGATCACTGAAGCTTTCTTT. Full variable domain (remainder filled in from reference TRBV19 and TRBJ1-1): DGGITQSPKYLFRKEGQNVTLSCEQNLNHDAMYWYRQDPGQGLRLIYYSQIVNDFQKGDIAEGYSVSREKKESFPLTVTSAQKNPTAFYLCATTPRQGGITEAFFGQGTRLTVV.